The 14 T cell receptor beta chains below were found in one sample sequenced in a study of glioma-infiltrating T cells. The iRepertoire nested amplicon-rescue multiplex PCR amplified TCR alpha and beta CDR3s from RNA. TCRdb itself ran the multiplex PCR reads through MiXCR, one entry per CDR3 protein. Found here are about 200,000 distinct CDR3 sequences, more than 25% of them singletons; the top ten hold just over 20%. Sequencing was performed on glioma tissue, nonneoplastic brain tissue, or PBMCs (not recorded which). These receptors all stem from a human donor with low-grade glioma or glioblastoma, undergoing nonglioma brain surgery, or in good health (not recorded which).

This clonotype has at least ten counts. The V call is TRBV7-8, the J call TRBJ2-3; either TRBD1 or TRBD2 may fit D (5 bases each). Germline V CDR1 and CDR2: SGHVS, FQNEAQ. The CDR3 sequence is 13 residues long. Trimming pared 5 bases from V and 6 bases from J, leaving 12 bases between. DNA for the CDR3: TGTGCCAGCAGCCCCAGAGGGGACGATACGCAGTATTTT. Translation gives CASSPRGDDTQYF.

This clonotype occurred many times. The chain couples TRBV7-2 to TRBJ1-3; D perhaps matches TRBD1 (5 bases). CDR1 and CDR2 from the germline V gene are SGHTA and FQGNSA. The CDR3 contains 16 residues. V was clipped by 5 bases and J by 1 base, with 15 bases between them. The CDR3 reads CASSLVGGRSGNTIYF. In nucleotides, the CDR3 is TGTGCCAGCAGCCTAGTCGGGGGAAGGTCTGGAAACACCATATATTTT.

In this sample, this clonotype turned up many times. The chain joins TRBV6-4 to TRBJ2-3, with TRBD2 identical over 9 bases. Per germline, CDR1 MRHNA and CDR2 SNTAGT. The CDR3 sequence is 15 residues long. J was trimmed by 4 bases and V by 6 bases; bases with no gene match: 8. The DNA of the CDR3 is TGTGCCAGCAGGGCTATAGCGGGAGCGCCAGATACGCAGTATTTT. It translates to CASRAIAGAPDTQYF.

The chain is built from TRBV28 and TRBJ1-2; no clear D gene. Germline assignment: CDR1 MDHEN and CDR2 SYDVKM. CDR3 size: 16 residues. V was clipped by 4 bases and J by 6 bases, with 21 bases between them. The CDR3 reads CASSSAGSLVNHGYTF. The CDR3 coding sequence is TGTGCCAGCAGTTCGGCGGGCAGCTTAGTTAATCATGGCTACACCTTC.

The CDR3 region has the DNA TGTGCCAGTAGTATTATTGGGTCCCTTGACTACGAGCAGTACTTC. This codes for CASSIIGSLDYEQYF. The chain links TRBV19 to TRBJ2-7, with unresolved D. The V end lost 3 bases, the J end lost 3 bases, and 15 bases lay between the germline ends. The CDR3 covers 15 residues. CDR1 LNHDA and CDR2 SQIVND come from the germline V gene (reference sequence).

The rearrangement joins TRBV19 to TRBJ2-2; 9 bases match TRBD2. Germline trimming cut 3 bases from V and 8 bases from J; bases unmatched to any gene: 10. The CDR3 runs to 16 residues. Per the germline V gene, CDR1 is LNHDA and CDR2 is SQIVND (reference sequence). The CDR3 is CASSILWTSVSGELFF. For the CDR3, the DNA is TGTGCCAGTAGTATTTTGTGGACTAGCGTGAGTGGGGAGCTGTTTTTT.

This clonotype has a count of ten or more. This rearrangement joins TRBV27 to TRBJ2-1; D tentatively fits TRBD1 or TRBD2 (5 bases each). Germline V gene data show CDR1 as MNHEY and CDR2 as SMNVEV (reference sequence). Trimming shortened V by 6 bases and J by 1 base, and 13 bases separated the two germline ends. The CDR3 runs to 15 residues. The CDR3 region is CASRTRDASYNEQFF. The CDR3 DNA sequence: TGTGCCAGCAGGACCCGGGACGCTTCCTACAATGAGCAGTTCTTC.

CDR3: CASSYGLAGGRDEQFF. For the CDR3, the DNA is TGTGCCAGCAGTTACGGGCTAGCGGGAGGGCGGGATGAGCAGTTCTTC. This chain links TRBV6-6 with TRBJ2-1; TRBD2 matches 12 bases. V was clipped by 2 bases and J by 8 bases; unmatched bases: 7. Per the germline V gene, CDR1 is MNHNY and CDR2 is SVGAGI (reference sequence). This CDR3 has 16 residues.

About this clonotype: This may be a read error, as it is one base from a much larger clone. The V gene is TRBV19, the J gene TRBJ2-2; 9 bases are shared with TRBD1. CDR1 and CDR2 (germline): LNHDA, SQIVND (reference sequence). Losses at the gene ends were 2 bases for V and 10 bases for J; bases not matched to a gene: 14. This CDR3 is built from 17 residues. The DNA of the CDR3 is TGTGCCAGTAGTATACCACGGGACAGGGTATTCCCTGTGGAGCTGTTTTTT. It encodes CASSIPRDRVFPVELFF.

This clonotype showed up many times. The chain couples TRBV20-1 to TRBJ2-3, with TRBD1 as a possible D gene (6 bases). V was trimmed by 6 bases and J by 1 base, leaving 11 bases between them. CDR1 is DFQATT and CDR2 is SNEGSKA in the germline V gene (reference sequence). The CDR3 contains 13 residues. CDR3: CSARDTGTDTQYF. In DNA form, the CDR3 reads TGCAGTGCCCGGGACACCGGCACAGATACGCAGTATTTT.

This clonotype has at least ten counts. The V gene is TRBV20-1, the J gene TRBJ2-5, with D perhaps given as TRBD1 or TRBD2 (6 bases each). Between the trimmed V and J ends, which lost 3 bases and 4 bases, there was a span of 15 bases. Germline V gene lookup returns CDR1 DFQATT and CDR2 SNEGSKA (reference sequence). This CDR3 has 14 residues. The CDR3 coding sequence is TGCAGTGCTAGTTTTAACGAGGGGGGAGAGACCCAGTACTTC. It is translated as CSASFNEGGETQYF.

Comment on this clonotype: Germline is not matched at one junction end, which may reflect a read error. The chain uses TRBV27 and TRBJ2-1; weak D call: TRBD1 (5 bases). Germline loops: CDR1 MNHEY, CDR2 SMNVEV (reference sequence). This CDR3 has 18 residues. The CDR3 bases are TGTTCCAGCAGTTCCCGTCCCGGCGGCGACAGAGGATTAAATGAGCAGTTCTTC. It codes for CSSSSRPGGDRGLNEQFF.

As for this clonotype: This clone may be a read error of a much larger clone one base away. The chain uses TRBV6-2 or TRBV6-3 and TRBJ2-1; D might be TRBD2 (7 bases). CDR1 MNHEY and CDR2 SVGEGT come from the germline V gene. The CDR3 is 16 amino acids. In nucleotides, the CDR3 is TGTGCCAGCAGTGGGCGTTTAGCGGGCTCAGGAGGACAGCAGCTCTTC. This gives the protein CASSGRLAGSGGQQLF.

This clonotype turned up a few times. The chain combines TRBV29-1 with TRBJ1-1; 7 positions match TRBD1. V dropped 7 bases and J dropped 4; count of bases not matched to a gene: 6. Germline V CDR1 and CDR2: SQVTM, ANQGSEA. This CDR3 comprises 12 residues. The chain's CDR3 is CSAPGTATEAFF. CDR3 in DNA: TGCAGCGCCCCGGGGACAGCCACTGAAGCTTTCTTT.